What follows are 10 T cell receptor beta chains derived from one specimen sequenced in a study of cytomegalovirus exposure and HLA in healthy donors. The protocol was immunoSEQ multiplex PCR, while the TCRdb copy is restricted to in-frame clones and leaves out a portion. The sample carries 130,000 to 150,000 clones, just under 90% recorded once. Material: PBMCs. These receptors originate from a woman aged 25 to 39 in good health and CMV-seropositive.

This chain connects TRBV6-5 to TRBJ2-7; maybe TRBD1 (5 bases). The V gene's germline CDR1 is MNHEY and CDR2 SVGAGI. The CDR3 contains 13 residues. Trimming took off 6 bases at V and 5 bases at J, with 14 bases between the two ends. CDR3 in DNA: TGTGCCAGCAGCAAGAAAGGGGTCCACGAGCAGTACTTC. It yields the protein CASSKKGVHEQYF.

The J gene is TRBJ1-5, the V gene TRBV2; D unclear. This CDR3 has 14 residues. V was shortened by 5 bases and J by 3 bases, with 11 bases between the two germline ends. Germline values: CDR1 SNHLY, CDR2 FYNNEI. CDR3 amino acids: CASSPRVFNQPQHF. CDR3 nucleotides: TGTGCCAGCAGTCCCCGGGTCTTCAATCAGCCCCAGCATTTT.

The rearrangement uses TRBV7-3 and TRBJ1-2; 9 bases are shared with TRBD1. This CDR3 spans 15 amino acids. The V gene end was trimmed by 3 bases and the J gene end by 2 bases; junction bases not matched to a gene: 4. Germline V gene lookup returns CDR1 SGHTA and CDR2 FQGTGA. The CDR3 spells CASSFGTGTNYGYTF. The DNA of the CDR3 is TGTGCCAGCAGCTTCGGGACAGGGACCAACTATGGCTACACCTTC.

This chain's CDR3 is CASSLTYSGEQINEQFF. The CDR3 DNA reads TGTGCCAGCAGCTTAACGTACTCAGGGGAACAGATCAATGAGCAGTTCTTC. The chain has TRBV7-3 and TRBJ2-1; a weak D match, TRBD1 (6 bases). Germline loops: CDR1 SGHTA, CDR2 FQGTGA. The CDR3 runs to 17 residues. V gave up 0 bases and J gave up 6 bases, with 18 bases separating them.

The chain has TRBV10-2 and TRBJ2-1; TRBD2 matches 13 bases. After removal of 8 bases from V and 4 bases from J, the junction contained 5 bases not matched to a gene. The V gene's germline CDR1 is WSHSY and CDR2 SAAADI. The length of the CDR3 is 15 residues. The CDR3 sequence: CASSRTSGGYNEQFF. CDR3 DNA: TGCGCCAGCTCTCGGACTAGCGGGGGATACAATGAGCAGTTCTTC.

The CDR3 bases are TGTGCCACCAGCAGAGTAGGTCAGACTAGCGCCCGATGGCAAGAGACCCAGTACTTC. Protein product: CATSRVGQTSARWQETQYF. The rearrangement uses TRBV15 and TRBJ2-5, with 8 bases fitting TRBD2. The V and J ends lost 1 base and 2 bases, in that order; junction bases with no gene match: 15. Per germline, CDR1 LNHNV and CDR2 YYDKDF (reference sequence). The CDR3 spans 19 residues.

Of note for this clone: Since a much larger clone is just one base distant, this may be a read error. The chain couples TRBV6-6 to TRBJ2-7, with a possible D match to TRBD2 (6 bases). The V gene lost 5 bases and the J gene lost 2 bases, with 7 bases spanning the gap. In germline, CDR1 is MNHNY, CDR2 SVGAGI (reference sequence). CDR3 size: 12 residues. This chain's CDR3 is CASSPGAYEQYF. CDR3 DNA sequence: TGTGCCAGCAGTCCGGGGGCCTACGAGCAGTACTTC.

This sequence joins TRBV6-1 and TRBJ1-1, with D possibly matching TRBD1 (5 bases). The CDR3 sequence is 13 residues long. The germline CDR1 and CDR2 sequences are MNHNS and SASEGT. V dropped 6 bases and J dropped 6 bases, with 14 bases sitting between them. In nucleotides, the CDR3 is TGTGCCAGCAGATTAAACCAGGGATCTGAAGCTTTCTTT. Translation: CASRLNQGSEAFF.

The sample holds a few counts of this clone. V usage is TRBV2 and J usage is TRBJ2-2; D is perhaps TRBD2 (5 bases). V lost 4 bases, J lost 0 bases, and 9 bases lay in between. Per the germline V gene, CDR1 is SNHLY and CDR2 is FYNNEI. The CDR3 loop spans 15 amino acids. The CDR3 DNA is TGTGCCAGCAGTGCTCGGGGAGCGAACACCGGGGAGCTGTTTTTT. Its protein is CASSARGANTGELFF.

This sequence joins TRBV15 and TRBJ2-3; 8 positions agree with TRBD2. V trimming: 1 base; J trimming: 1 base; junction bases outside the gene matches: 4. The CDR3 covers 16 residues. Germline-derived CDR1 and CDR2 are LNHNV and YYDKDF (reference sequence). CDR3 in amino acids: CATSRGRGDGTDTQYF. Written as DNA, the CDR3 is TGTGCCACCAGCAGAGGGCGGGGGGACGGCACAGATACGCAGTATTTT.